The 27 T cell receptor beta chains reported below all come from one sample, sequenced in a study of T cell changes during pregnancy in multiple sclerosis (dated by TCRdb to about 2019). The library was obtained by the immunoSEQ multiplex PCR assay. As stored in TCRdb, this immuneACCESS dataset retains in-frame rearrangements with V and J assigned. A fraction of the clones does not appear; measured against another copy, unresolved V genes explain less than half of the discrepancy, and the remainder lacks a known reason. Present in this sample are 65,000 to 75,000 clones, roughly nine tenths of which were seen just once. In total, the top ten clones hold 1.4% of the sample. The sequencing here drew on peripheral blood, taken in the second trimester of pregnancy. Receptor source: a female donor with multiple sclerosis, enrolled in a pregnancy study.

This clone appeared a single time. The chain has TRBV2 and TRBJ2-1; D might be TRBD1 (5 bases). CDR1 and CDR2 (germline): SNHLY, FYNNEI. V was trimmed by 2 bases and J by 5 bases, leaving 16 bases between them. The CDR3 runs to 16 residues. CDR3 loop: CASSEKRGAWDNEQFF. CDR3 bases: TGTGCCAGCAGTGAAAAACGTGGGGCCTGGGACAATGAGCAGTTCTTC.

This rearrangement joins TRBV5-5 to TRBJ1-6; a possible D gene is TRBD1 (5 bases). The CDR3 has 15 amino acids. Germline CDR1 and CDR2: SGHKS and YYEKEE (reference sequence). V was clipped by 2 bases and J by 6 bases, with 12 bases between them. Here the CDR3 DNA reads TGTGCCAGCAGCTTCCTGGGACTAGCTAATTCACCCCTCCACTTT. This encodes CASSFLGLANSPLHF.

V gene TRBV19 combines with J gene TRBJ2-2; TRBD2 matches 9 bases. Germline CDR1 and CDR2: LNHDA and SQIVND (reference sequence). V gave up 8 bases and J gave up 2 bases; unmatched junction bases: 3. CDR3 size: 14 residues. The CDR3 DNA follows: TGTGCCAGTCTAGCGGGGCCCAACACCGGGGAGCTGTTTTTT. Protein product: CASLAGPNTGELFF.

The chain uses TRBV19 and TRBJ2-1, with D maybe TRBD2 (6 bases). The CDR3 length is 15 residues. V shed 3 bases and J shed 3 bases, with 12 bases lying between them. Germline-derived CDR1 and CDR2 are LNHDA and SQIVND (reference sequence). CDR3 in amino acids: CASSIGRDFYNEQFF. Here the CDR3 DNA reads TGTGCCAGTAGTATCGGGCGGGACTTCTACAATGAGCAGTTCTTC.

The gene calls are TRBV5-5 and TRBJ1-2; 8 positions agree with TRBD1. This CDR3 has 17 residues. Trimming at V came to 0 bases and at J to 6 bases, leaving 13 bases not matched to a gene. Germline V CDR1 and CDR2: SGHKS, YYEKEE (reference sequence). CDR3 DNA sequence: TGTGCCAGCAGCTTGGCCAGGGGGCGCACCGAAGGGAATGGCTACACCTTC. Translated, it gives CASSLARGRTEGNGYTF.

This clone was detected once. The rearrangement links TRBV18 to TRBJ1-2; 9 nucleotides line up with TRBD1. Germline CDR1 KGHSH, CDR2 LQKENI. The CDR3 runs 17 residues. V lost 4 bases to trimming and J lost 2 bases; unmatched junction nucleotides: 11. CDR3 nucleotide sequence: TGTGCCAGCTCACTAGAAACCGGGACAGGGAACAACTATGGCTACACCTTC. It translates to CASSLETGTGNNYGYTF.

This chain connects TRBV7-2 to TRBJ2-2; D is perhaps TRBD2 (5 bases). Germline V gives CDR1 SGHTA, CDR2 FQGNSA. Trimming took off 4 bases at V and 6 bases at J, with 15 bases between the two ends. CDR3 length: 15 residues. CDR3 amino acids: CASSSKARGPGELFF. As DNA, the CDR3 is TGTGCCAGCAGCTCCAAGGCTCGGGGTCCCGGGGAGCTGTTTTTT.

This clone was recorded a few times. V and J are TRBV4-2 and TRBJ2-2; 8 bases fit TRBD2. There are 15 residues in the CDR3. Germline V lookup: CDR1 LGHNA, CDR2 YNFKEQ. J lost 2 bases, V lost 6 bases, and 5 bases had no gene match. The CDR3 sequence is CASRHGGDNTGELFF. CDR3 nucleotide sequence: TGTGCCAGCAGACACGGGGGGGATAACACCGGGGAGCTGTTTTTT.

The chain recombines TRBV7-3 with TRBJ2-3; weak D call: TRBD1 (9 bases). Germline V CDR1 and CDR2: SGHTA, FQGTGA. Trimming removed 5 bases at V and 11 bases at J, with 17 bases between. CDR3 length: 13 amino acids. The CDR3 region is CASSRGGTGQQYF. CDR3 nucleotides: TGTGCCAGCAGCCGGGGGGGGACAGGGCAGCAGTATTTT.

This chain connects TRBV7-2 to TRBJ1-5; D is possibly TRBD1 (6 bases). Trimming pared 1 base from V and 6 bases from J, leaving 13 bases between. There are 15 residues in the CDR3. CDR1 is SGHTA, CDR2 FQGNSA, per germline. The CDR3 loop reads CASSLGTVSSQPQHF. DNA for the CDR3: TGTGCCAGCAGCTTAGGGACAGTGAGTAGTCAGCCCCAGCATTTT.

The V gene is TRBV7-9, the J gene TRBJ2-5, with TRBD2 identical over 9 bases. Per the germline V gene, CDR1 is SEHNR and CDR2 is FQNEAQ (reference sequence). The V gene end was trimmed by 5 bases and the J gene end by 7 bases; junction bases not matched to a gene: 14. The CDR3 extends over 16 amino acids. The CDR3 DNA follows: TGTGCCAGCAGCCCCGGCCTTAGCGGGAGTAGCGGGACCCAGTACTTC. Protein product: CASSPGLSGSSGTQYF. Full variable domain (remainder filled in from reference TRBV7-9 and TRBJ2-5): DTGVSQNPRHKITKRGQNVTFRCDPISEHNRLYWYRQTLGQGPEFLTYFQNEAQLEKSRLLSDRFSAERPKGSFSTLEIQRTEQGDSAMYLCASSPGLSGSSGTQYFGPGTRLLVL.

This sequence joins TRBV19 and TRBJ1-1; TRBD1 agrees at 7 bases. The V gene's germline CDR1 is LNHDA and CDR2 SQIVND (reference sequence). The CDR3 runs 15 residues. Losses at the gene ends were 7 bases for V and 0 bases for J; bases not matched to a gene: 8. CDR3: CASNPQGGLNTEAFF. In DNA form, the CDR3 reads TGTGCCAGTAATCCCCAGGGGGGTCTGAACACTGAAGCTTTCTTT.

The chain combines TRBV30 with TRBJ2-3; D unresolved. From germline, CDR1 is GTSNPN and CDR2 SVGIG (reference sequence). V was cut by 1 base and J by 6 bases, with 8 bases left in between. The CDR3 consists of 12 residues. The CDR3 nucleotides are TGTGCCTGGAGTGAACGCAGGGATACGCAGTATTTT. It specifies CAWSERRDTQYF.

The gene calls are TRBV7-3 and TRBJ2-2, with D hard to call. The length of the CDR3 is 12 residues. Per germline, CDR1 SGHTA and CDR2 FQGTGA. Trimming shortened V by 4 bases and J by 4 bases, and 4 bases separated the two germline ends. DNA for the CDR3: TGTGCCAGCAGCTCATCCACCGGGGAGCTGTTTTTT. Translating gives CASSSSTGELFF. The complete variable domain, with remaining parts taken from reference TRBV7-3 and TRBJ2-2, reads GAGVSQTPSNKVTEKGKYVELRCDPISGHTALYWYRQSLGQGPEFLIYFQGTGAADDSGLPNDRFFAVRPEGSVSTLKIQRTERGDSAVYLCASSSSTGELFFGEGSRLTVL.

The V call is TRBV5-1, the J call TRBJ2-5, with TRBD2 matching 7 bases. Germline V lookup: CDR1 SGHRS, CDR2 YFSETQ. V shed 2 bases, J shed 2 bases, and the junction held 0 bases outside the gene matches. This CDR3 region has 13 residues. The CDR3 spells CASSFGGQETQYF. The CDR3 bases are TGCGCCAGCAGCTTCGGGGGGCAAGAGACCCAGTACTTC.

The chain links TRBV5-1 to TRBJ2-3; 10 bases match TRBD2. Germline trimming cut 5 bases from V and 1 base from J; bases unmatched to any gene: 7. The CDR3 sequence is 16 residues long. Germline V gene sequence: CDR1 SGHRS, CDR2 YFSETQ. The CDR3 region is CASREAGGDGTDTQYF. The CDR3 DNA sequence: TGCGCCAGCAGGGAAGCGGGAGGGGATGGCACAGATACGCAGTATTTT. The whole variable domain, filled in from reference TRBV5-1 and TRBJ2-3, reads KAGVTQTPRYLIKTRGQQVTLSCSPISGHRSVSWYQQTPGQGLQFLFEYFSETQRNKGNFPGRFSGRQFSNSRSEMNVSTLELGDSALYLCASREAGGDGTDTQYFGPGTRLTVL.

V gene TRBV13 combines with J gene TRBJ1-2, with D possibly TRBD1 on 5 matching bases. The V gene lost 4 bases and the J gene lost 4 bases, with 19 bases spanning the gap. Germline values: CDR1 PRHDT, CDR2 FYEKMQ (reference sequence). CDR3 size: 16 residues. CDR3 nucleotide sequence: TGTGCCAGCAGCTCCTTCGGGACTTCTAAAATCTATGGCTACACCTTC. Protein sequence: CASSSFGTSKIYGYTF.

This chain links TRBV18 with TRBJ2-5, with D maybe TRBD1 (5 bases). Germline values: CDR1 KGHSH, CDR2 LQKENI. The CDR3 totals 15 residues. V lost 2 bases to trimming and J lost 4 bases, with 14 bases between them. CDR3 bases: TGTGCCAGCTCACCAGACCCAGGGATGGGAGAGACCCAGTACTTC. This encodes CASSPDPGMGETQYF. The entire variable domain, with the rest obtained from reference TRBV18 and TRBJ2-5, is as follows: NAGVMQNPRHLVRRRGQEARLRCSPMKGHSHVYWYRQLPEEGLKFMVYLQKENIIDESGMPKERFSAEFPKEGPSILRIQQVVRGDSAAYFCASSPDPGMGETQYFGPGTRLLVL.

The chain is built from TRBV7-2 and TRBJ2-3; the match to TRBD2 covers 8 bases. The V segment lost 5 bases and the J segment 2 bases; nucleotides outside the gene matches: 12. CDR1 and CDR2 from the germline V gene are SGHTA and FQGNSA. This CDR3 has 17 residues. The CDR3 region is CASSPRSGGTLTDTQYF. The CDR3 coding sequence is TGTGCCAGCAGCCCACGGTCGGGGGGGACCCTCACAGATACGCAGTATTTT.

This sequence joins TRBV19 and TRBJ2-2, with 7 bases matching TRBD1. This CDR3 has 15 amino acids. V was clipped by 5 bases and J by 3 bases; unmatched bases: 6. Germline CDR1 is LNHDA and CDR2 is SQIVND (reference sequence). This CDR3 reads CASSVQGWDTGELFF. The CDR3 DNA reads as TGTGCCAGTAGTGTACAGGGGTGGGACACCGGGGAGCTGTTTTTT.

This clone was counted between two and nine times. V gene TRBV6-1 combines with J gene TRBJ2-5; 10 positions match TRBD1. The J segment lost 4 bases and the V segment lost 1 base, leaving 3 bases of the junction unmatched. Germline V CDR1 and CDR2: MNHNS, SASEGT. The CDR3 extends over 15 amino acids. The CDR3 sequence: CASSEETGGGETQYF. The CDR3 DNA reads as TGTGCCAGCAGTGAAGAGACAGGGGGCGGAGAGACCCAGTACTTC.

The chain has TRBV9 and TRBJ2-2; TRBD2 might be the D (7 bases). The CDR3 consists of 16 residues. V lost 4 bases and J 4 bases, leaving 17 bases between the germline ends. Germline-derived CDR1 and CDR2 are SGDLS and YYNGEE. In DNA, the CDR3 is TGTGCCAGCAGCCCCCGGAGAGGGGGGGTCACCGGGGAGCTGTTTTTT. This translates into CASSPRRGGVTGELFF.

The CDR3 nucleotides read TGCGCCAGCAGCCATGTCGACACCGCGAACACCGGGGAGCTGTTTTTT. Protein: CASSHVDTANTGELFF. The genes are TRBV4-1 and TRBJ2-2, with D unclear. The V end was cut by 3 bases, the J end by 0 bases, with 11 bases between. The CDR3 totals 16 residues. CDR1 MGHRA and CDR2 YSYEKL come from the germline V gene.

The V gene is TRBV19, the J gene TRBJ1-1; D is undetermined. The CDR3 loop spans 17 amino acids. Per the germline V gene, CDR1 is LNHDA and CDR2 is SQIVND (reference sequence). V lost 3 bases and J 1 base, leaving 18 bases between the germline ends. The CDR3: CASSIVRKGATNTEAFF. Written as DNA, the CDR3 is TGTGCCAGTAGTATTGTTCGGAAAGGAGCTACGAACACTGAAGCTTTCTTT. The full variable domain, its missing parts supplied by reference TRBV19 and TRBJ1-1, is DGGITQSPKYLFRKEGQNVTLSCEQNLNHDAMYWYRQDPGQGLRLIYYSQIVNDFQKGDIAEGYSVSREKKESFPLTVTSAQKNPTAFYLCASSIVRKGATNTEAFFGQGTRLTVV.

J is TRBJ2-7 and V is TRBV29-1, with 13 bases fitting TRBD2. The ends lost 7 bases at V and 6 bases at J; junction bases unmatched: 12. The CDR3 totals 15 residues. CDR1 and CDR2 from the germline V gene are SQVTM and ANQGSEA. In DNA, the CDR3 is TGCAGCGCGCGACTAGCGGGAGGTCTTCCTACCGAGCAGTACTTC. Translating gives CSARLAGGLPTEQYF.

This clone has just one count. This sequence joins TRBV11-2 and TRBJ2-4; 7 bases match TRBD2. V lost 1 base and J lost 8; bases outside the gene matches: 5. Germline values: CDR1 SGHAT, CDR2 FQNNGV. The CDR3 is 14 amino acids. CDR3 sequence: CASSLVREWDIQYF. The DNA of the CDR3 is TGTGCCAGCAGCTTAGTGCGGGAGTGGGACATTCAGTACTTC.

V gene TRBV30 combines with J gene TRBJ2-3; D might be TRBD1 (5 bases). Germline V gene lookup returns CDR1 GTSNPN and CDR2 SVGIG (reference sequence). V was trimmed by 1 base and J by 4 bases, leaving 21 bases between them. The CDR3 is made up of 17 amino acids. The CDR3 region has the DNA TGTGCCTGGAGTGGTCTCGCTGACAGATACTTCCCAGATACGCAGTATTTT. Protein: CAWSGLADRYFPDTQYF.